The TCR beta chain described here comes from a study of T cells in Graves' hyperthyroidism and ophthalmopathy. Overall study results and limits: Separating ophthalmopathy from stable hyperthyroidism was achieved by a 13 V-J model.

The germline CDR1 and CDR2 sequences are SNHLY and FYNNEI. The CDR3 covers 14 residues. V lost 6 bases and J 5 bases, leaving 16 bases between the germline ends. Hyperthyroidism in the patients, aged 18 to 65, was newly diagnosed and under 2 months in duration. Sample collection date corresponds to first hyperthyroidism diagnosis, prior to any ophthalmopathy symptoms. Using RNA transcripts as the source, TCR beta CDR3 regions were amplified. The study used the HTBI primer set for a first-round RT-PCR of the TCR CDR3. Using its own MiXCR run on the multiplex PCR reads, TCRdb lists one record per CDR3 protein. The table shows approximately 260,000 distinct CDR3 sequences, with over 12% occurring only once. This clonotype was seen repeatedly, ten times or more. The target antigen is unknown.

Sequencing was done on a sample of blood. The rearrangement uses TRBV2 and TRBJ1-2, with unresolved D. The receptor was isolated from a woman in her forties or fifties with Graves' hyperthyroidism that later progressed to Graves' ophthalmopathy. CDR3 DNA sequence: TGTGCCAGCAGAGCAGTAGTGGGTTCTTATGGCTACACCTTC. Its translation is CASRAVVGSYGYTF.